This T cell receptor beta chain was found in a study of blood T cell repertoires in COVID-19. Looking at the study overall: Whether acute or convalescent, the COVID-19 samples came from the United States, Italy and Spain. Sources were T cells, B-cell-depleted T cells, or PBMCs; the material itself was cDNA or gDNA.

Original analysis: Counts of nucleated cells, estimated from reference gene primer amplification, were obtained. The assay was immunoSEQ multiplex PCR, and TCRdb's table has in-frame clones only and misses some. The DNA gave D and trimming, while V, J and clone size come from that table. The sample lists 40,000 or so clones, 75% to 90% occurring once. The V end was cut by 0 bases, the J end by 6 bases, with 18 bases between. In germline, CDR1 is SGHRS, CDR2 YFSETQ. This CDR3 has 16 residues. The sequence came from a man aged 55 to 70 with acute or convalescent COVID-19. The sample comprised peripheral blood. The chain combines TRBV5-1 with TRBJ1-2, with D unclear. The CDR3 reads CASSLDPVQSRDGYTF. Written as DNA, the CDR3 is TGCGCCAGCAGCTTGGATCCGGTACAGTCGAGGGATGGCTACACCTTC.